These T cell receptor beta chains were read from a single sample in a study of OX40 agonist ivuxolimab in advanced cancers. Libraries were prepared by immunoSEQ multiplex PCR; TCRdb keeps only in-frame clonotypes and omits some of them. Of roughly 70,000 clones in the sample, 87% are singletons; the top ten hold under 3.5%. The sequences come from CD4+ or CD8+ T cells sorted from blood, collected in a trial of the OX40 agonist ivuxolimab. These receptors came from an adult with an advanced solid tumor such as melanoma, head and neck, liver or kidney cancer. CDR3s include the opening cysteine and the closing phenylalanine or tryptophan. The D gene is left open where the match is weak. The listing skips clone size in some rows; elsewhere it reads once, few, many or a size class.

v_gene,j_gene,abundance,d_gene,CDR3nt,CDR3aa
TRBV28,TRBJ2-7,-,TRBD1,TGTGCCAGCAGTTCACAGGGGGCTTTGGTGCAGTACTTC,CASSSQGALVQYF
TRBV11-3,TRBJ1-4,-,-,TGTGCCAGCAGCTTAGTACCGGGGGAAAAACTGTTTTTT,CASSLVPGEKLFF
TRBV6-5,TRBJ2-2,-,-,TGTGCCAGCAGAACAGCCGCCGGGGAGCTGTTTTTT,CASRTAAGELFF
TRBV6-6,TRBJ2-6,-,-,TGTGCCAGTAACAAAATGGGGACAGGGGCCAACGTCCTGACTTTC,CASNKMGTGANVLTF
TRBV28,TRBJ1-2,once,-,TGTGCCAGCAGTTCCGGGGGCCACGCTAACTATGGCTACACCTTC,CASSSGGHANYGYTF
TRBV2,TRBJ1-2,-,-,TGTGCCAGCAGTGAAGCAAATGGGGGGGCTGGAGGCTACACCTTC,CASSEANGGAGGYTF
TRBV15,TRBJ1-1,once,-,TGTGCCACCAGCAGGGACGGATCGAACACTGAAGCTTTCTTT,CATSRDGSNTEAFF
TRBV6-1,TRBJ2-7,-,TRBD1,TGTGCCAGCAGAGGACAGGGGGCATGGGAGCAGTACTTC,CASRGQGAWEQYF
TRBV11-2,TRBJ2-7,-,-,TGTGCCAGCAGCCCGAACCCCGACGGGGCCTCCTACGAGCAGTACTTC,CASSPNPDGASYEQYF
TRBV6-1,TRBJ2-7,-,-,TGTGCCAGCAGCAGGTACGAGCAGTACTTC,CASSRYEQYF
TRBV6-5,TRBJ2-7,-,TRBD1,TGTGCCAGCAGTTACGCAGGACAGGGGGCCTACGAGCAGTACTTC,CASSYAGQGAYEQYF
TRBV30,TRBJ1-1,-,TRBD1,TGTGCCTGTAAACGACAGGGAAACACTGAAGCTTTCTTT,CACKRQGNTEAFF
TRBV10-3,TRBJ1-5,few,-,TGTGCCATCAGTGAATCCGGGGGCAGCAATCAGCCCCAGCATTTT,CAISESGGSNQPQHF
TRBV2,TRBJ1-1,-,-,TGTGCCAGCAGAAACATGAACACTGAAGCTTTCTTT,CASRNMNTEAFF
TRBV11-2,TRBJ1-2,-,-,TGTGCCAGCAGCCCCGGGACACACTATGGCTACACCTTC,CASSPGTHYGYTF
TRBV4-3,TRBJ1-2,-,-,TGCGCCAGCAGCCAAGAGGTCCGAGCTAACTATGGCTACACCTTC,CASSQEVRANYGYTF
TRBV10-3,TRBJ2-7,-,TRBD2,TGTGCCATCAGTGCAACCACGACTAGCGGGAGCTTCTACGAGCAGTACTTC,CAISATTTSGSFYEQYF
TRBV7-3,TRBJ1-2,-,TRBD1,TGTGCCAGCAGCCCCGGACAGGGACCCTATGGCTACACCTTC,CASSPGQGPYGYTF
TRBV18,TRBJ2-2,-,-,TGTGCCAGCTCACCAGGGATAAGGCCCGGGGAGCTGTTTTTT,CASSPGIRPGELFF
TRBV7-2,TRBJ2-7,-,-,TGTGCCAGCAGCTCCTACCCGACAGATTCCTACGAGCAGTACTTC,CASSSYPTDSYEQYF
TRBV7-2,TRBJ1-3,-,-,TGTGCCAGCAGCTTGGCGACAGTTACTGGAAACACCATATATTTT,CASSLATVTGNTIYF
TRBV5-1,TRBJ1-2,-,-,TGCGCCAGCAGCAAGCTACAGGGAGACTATGGCTACACCTTC,CASSKLQGDYGYTF
TRBV5-1,TRBJ1-4,-,-,TGCGCCAGCAGCTCCCGTGACAGCAATAATGAAAAACTGTTTTTT,CASSSRDSNNEKLFF
TRBV10-3,TRBJ2-1,-,-,TGTGCCATCAGTGCGCCCCAGGGGGGCGATGAGCAGTTCTTC,CAISAPQGGDEQFF
TRBV6-5,TRBJ1-2,-,-,TGTGCCAGCAGTCAACAGACAGGCATAGGCTACACCTTC,CASSQQTGIGYTF
TRBV18,TRBJ2-7,once,-,TGTGCCAGCTCGGAAGACAGGAGGCCCGAGCAGTACTTC,CASSEDRRPEQYF
TRBV27,TRBJ2-3,-,-,TGTGCCAGCAGTTTAACCAGGGGTAGTGCCAACACAGATACGCAGTATTTT,CASSLTRGSANTDTQYF
TRBV30,TRBJ2-5,once,TRBD2,TGTGCCTGGAGTATTGGACTAGCGGTCCAAGAGACCCAGTACTTC,CAWSIGLAVQETQYF
TRBV6-1,TRBJ1-4,-,-,TGTGCCAGCAGTGGAGGGACGGCTGAAAAACTGTTTTTT,CASSGGTAEKLFF
TRBV30,TRBJ2-5,-,TRBD1,TGTGCCTGGGGGCCGGGACAGGGGGCAGAGACCCAGTACTTC,CAWGPGQGAETQYF
TRBV19,TRBJ2-3,once,-,TGTGCCAGTAGTATATCGGGAGAGCAGACAGATACGCAGTATTTT,CASSISGEQTDTQYF
TRBV7-2,TRBJ2-2,-,-,TGTGCCAGCAGCTTAGTGGGGATCTCGAACACCGGGGAGCTGTTTTTT,CASSLVGISNTGELFF
TRBV7-2,TRBJ1-2,-,-,TGTGCCAGCAGCTTAAACAGGGTAGCGTCGGGCTACACCTTC,CASSLNRVASGYTF
TRBV10-3,TRBJ1-4,-,TRBD1,TGTGCCAGCAGTGACTTCCCAGGGGGTAGTGAAAAACTGTTTTTT,CASSDFPGGSEKLFF
TRBV7-6,TRBJ1-5,-,-,TGTGCCAGCAGCTTAGCGGGCCAGCCCCAGCATTTT,CASSLAGQPQHF
TRBV2,TRBJ1-2,-,-,TGTGCCAGCAGTTTTCAACAGGGTAATCATGGCTACACCTTC,CASSFQQGNHGYTF
TRBV30,TRBJ1-1,-,-,TGTGCCTGGAGTGATTTGCAGGCTACCACTGAAGCTTTCTTT,CAWSDLQATTEAFF
TRBV30,TRBJ1-5,-,TRBD1,TGTGCCTGGAGCGTACTTGGGACAGCCAGTCAGCCCCAGCATTTT,CAWSVLGTASQPQHF
TRBV7-9,TRBJ2-3,-,TRBD2,TGTGCCAGCAGCACTTTAGCGGGAGTGGCGGATACGCAGTATTTT,CASSTLAGVADTQYF
TRBV6-6,TRBJ2-7,-,-,TGTGCCAGCGGATCAGACTTTCCCTTCTACGAGCAGTACTTC,CASGSDFPFYEQYF
TRBV27,TRBJ1-4,-,TRBD1,TGTGCCAGCAGTTTATCGGCAACGTGGACAGGGGGAGAAAAACTGTTTTTT,CASSLSATWTGGEKLFF
TRBV7-2,TRBJ2-7,-,TRBD2,TGTGCCAGCAGCCGGACTAGCGGGGCTGACTACGAGCAGTACTTC,CASSRTSGADYEQYF
TRBV15,TRBJ2-3,-,TRBD2,TGTGCCACCAGCCGAGCGGGACTTTACCAAGATACGCAGTATTTT,CATSRAGLYQDTQYF
TRBV5-8,TRBJ2-3,once,-,TGTGCCAGCCCTAGGAGGGTAGATACGCAGTATTTT,CASPRRVDTQYF
TRBV9,TRBJ2-1,-,-,TGTGCCAGCAGCCCCGGGACTCGAACGGGGTGGCTCTTC,CASSPGTRTGWLF
TRBV6-5,TRBJ2-1,-,-,TGTGCCAGCAGTCGGACCGACAGCTCCTACAATGAGCAGTTCTTC,CASSRTDSSYNEQFF
TRBV28,TRBJ1-2,-,-,TGTGCCAGCAGTTTACGTCCGGGGGACGGCTATGGCTACACCTTC,CASSLRPGDGYGYTF
TRBV6-1,TRBJ2-3,-,TRBD2,TGTGCCAGCAGTAGGACTAGCGGGAGTGCAGATACGCAGTATTTT,CASSRTSGSADTQYF
TRBV4-3,TRBJ2-3,-,-,TGCGCCAGCAGCCAAGACTTGTTCGGCACAGATACGCAGTATTTT,CASSQDLFGTDTQYF
TRBV7-8,TRBJ1-1,-,-,TGTGCCAGCAGCTTACGTAGGGGCACTGAAGCTTTCTTT,CASSLRRGTEAFF